Listed below are T cell receptor beta chains from one sample, sequenced in a study of cytomegalovirus exposure and HLA in healthy donors. The protocol was immunoSEQ multiplex PCR, while the TCRdb copy is restricted to in-frame clones and leaves out a portion. The sample lists over 95,000 clones, 74% seen once, with 2% to 2.5% in the top ten. Sequences were obtained from PBMCs. These receptors came from a human donor in good health. Each CDR3 is given with its conserved first and last residue. Fields, in order: J gene, V gene, CDR3 protein.

TRBJ1-1 TRBV19 CASSPRDSDTEAFF
TRBJ2-3 TRBV29-1 CSVEGGRGWWEDTQYF
TRBJ2-2 TRBV5-5 CASSYRVGVTGELFF
TRBJ2-7 TRBV4-1 CASSQSPGQGYEQYF
TRBJ1-5 TRBV30 CAWSGGLWPQHF
TRBJ1-1 TRBV7-2 CASSPEGAFF
TRBJ2-2 TRBV19 CASKIGTGGAGELFF
TRBJ2-7 TRBV27 CASSPGREYREQYF
TRBJ2-7 TRBV30 CASNSGTGALSYEQYF
TRBJ2-7 TRBV30 CAWSSTTLIYEQYF
TRBJ1-1 TRBV6-1 CASSEAGGRPSEAFF
TRBJ2-7 TRBV2 CASSVLVTYEQYF
TRBJ2-3 TRBV11-2 CASSSDRDRFTDTQYF
TRBJ2-1 TRBV7-9 CASSSKDAGVPLNEQFF
TRBJ2-3 TRBV29-1 CSVEGLISTDTQYF
TRBJ2-5 TRBV5-6 CASSDRGPPGGTQYF
TRBJ2-1 TRBV9 CASSAGLAGHEQFF
TRBJ2-7 TRBV5-6 CASSWTGRSYEQYF
TRBJ1-1 TRBV29-1 CSVVWTGEENEAFF
TRBJ1-2 TRBV15 CATSRSRDYGYTF
TRBJ1-2 TRBV6-5 CASSQTGNYGYTF
TRBJ1-1 TRBV27 CASTHRAAPPPLNTEAFF
TRBJ2-1 TRBV7-9 CASSFFGSSHNEQFF
TRBJ1-1 TRBV6-6 CASSSSGQGVEAFF
TRBJ2-1 TRBV7-2 CASSAGPGLGTYEQFF
TRBJ2-7 TRBV7-6 CASSYDRGRDEQYF
TRBJ2-7 TRBV7-9 CASSSLGRPYEQYF
TRBJ2-7 TRBV5-1 CASSFQGTEEQYF
TRBJ2-5 TRBV6-5 CASSRDRLGETQYF
TRBJ2-2 TRBV6-4 CASSALEGGGELFF
TRBJ1-5 TRBV6-1 CASSESRFGNQPQHF
TRBJ2-1 TRBV27 CASSRLAEYYNEQFF
TRBJ1-1 TRBV23-1 CASSHSGTGATEAFF
TRBJ2-5 TRBV27 CASSRTGGPRETQYF
TRBJ2-7 TRBV28 CASSGGGWNSYEQYF
TRBJ1-1 TRBV30 CAWSVWQNTEAFF
TRBJ2-4 TRBV6-5 CASSSPFGLAKNIQYF
TRBJ2-1 TRBV6-5 CASSLDSGREGEQFF
TRBJ2-4 TRBV28 CASRTTTPGIQYF
TRBJ1-1 TRBV18 CASSPNRGGMAFF
TRBJ2-1 TRBV9 CASSTGTGGPNEQFF
TRBJ2-7 TRBV28 CASSLYSYEQYF
TRBJ2-1 TRBV4-1 CASSPGLAFYNEQFF
TRBJ2-3 TRBV5-4 CASSLKMVEAGTDTQYF
TRBJ1-1 TRBV4-1 CASSQVGGTGGGFF
TRBJ2-2 TRBV7-2 CASSMGTANTGELFF
TRBJ2-6 TRBV27 CASSLGTGSGANVLTF
TRBJ2-2 TRBV6-1 CASREAGELFF
TRBJ1-5 TRBV27 CASSLNQGQPQHF
TRBJ2-7 TRBV6-5 CASRGRGEQYF